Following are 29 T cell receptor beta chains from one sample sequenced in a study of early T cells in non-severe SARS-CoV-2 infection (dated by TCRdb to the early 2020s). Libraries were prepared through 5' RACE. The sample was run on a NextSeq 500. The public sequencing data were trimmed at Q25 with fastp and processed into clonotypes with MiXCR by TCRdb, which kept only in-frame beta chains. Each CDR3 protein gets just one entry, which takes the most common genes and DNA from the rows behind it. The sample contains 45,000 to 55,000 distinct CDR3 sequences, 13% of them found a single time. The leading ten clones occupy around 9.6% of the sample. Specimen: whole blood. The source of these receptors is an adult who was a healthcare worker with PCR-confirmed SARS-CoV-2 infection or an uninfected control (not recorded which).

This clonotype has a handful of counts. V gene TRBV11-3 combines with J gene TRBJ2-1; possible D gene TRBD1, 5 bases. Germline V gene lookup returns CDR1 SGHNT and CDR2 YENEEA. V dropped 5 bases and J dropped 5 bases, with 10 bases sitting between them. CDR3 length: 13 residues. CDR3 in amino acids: CASSVGQNNEQFF. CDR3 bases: TGTGCCAGCAGCGTTGGACAAAACAATGAGCAGTTCTTC.

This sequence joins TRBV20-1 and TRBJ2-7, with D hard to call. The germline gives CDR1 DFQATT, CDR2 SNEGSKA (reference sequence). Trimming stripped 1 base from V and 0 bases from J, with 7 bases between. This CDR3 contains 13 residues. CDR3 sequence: CSARGRSSYEQYF. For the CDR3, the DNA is TGCAGTGCTAGAGGAAGGAGCTCCTACGAGCAGTACTTC.

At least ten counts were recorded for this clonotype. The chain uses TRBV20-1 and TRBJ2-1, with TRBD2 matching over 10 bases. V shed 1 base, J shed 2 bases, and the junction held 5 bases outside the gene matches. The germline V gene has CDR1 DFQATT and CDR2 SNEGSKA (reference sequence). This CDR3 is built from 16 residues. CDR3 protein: CSARGRTSGAYNEQFF. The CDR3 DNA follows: TGCAGTGCTAGAGGGCGGACTAGCGGCGCCTACAATGAGCAGTTCTTC.

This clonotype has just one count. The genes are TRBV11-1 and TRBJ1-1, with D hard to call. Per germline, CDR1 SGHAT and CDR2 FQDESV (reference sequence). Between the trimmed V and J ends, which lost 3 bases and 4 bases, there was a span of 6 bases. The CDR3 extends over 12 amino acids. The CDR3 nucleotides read TGTGCCAGCAGCTTGGTTGGCACTGAAGCTTTCTTT. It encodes CASSLVGTEAFF.

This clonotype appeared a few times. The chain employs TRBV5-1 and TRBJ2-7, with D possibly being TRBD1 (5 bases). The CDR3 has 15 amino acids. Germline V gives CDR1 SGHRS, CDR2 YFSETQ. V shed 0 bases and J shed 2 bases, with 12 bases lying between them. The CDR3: CASSLEPGNAYEQYF. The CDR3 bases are TGCGCCAGCAGCTTGGAGCCAGGGAACGCCTACGAGCAGTACTTC.

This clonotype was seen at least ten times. The CDR3 reads CASSLARTGSPLHF. The CDR3 DNA reads TGTGCCAGCAGCTTAGCCCGGACAGGCTCACCCCTCCACTTT. V gene TRBV7-9 combines with J gene TRBJ1-6; 7 positions agree with TRBD1. J lost 10 bases, V lost 0 bases, and 3 bases had no gene match. This CDR3 contains 14 residues. Per germline, CDR1 SEHNR and CDR2 FQNEAQ (reference sequence).

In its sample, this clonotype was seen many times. The CDR3 is CSADLTQGTETQYF. Written as DNA, the CDR3 is TGCAGTGCGGACCTCACACAGGGGACGGAGACCCAGTACTTC. The J gene is TRBJ2-5, the V gene TRBV20-1; 7 bases align to TRBD1. The CDR3 covers 14 residues. The V segment lost 6 bases and the J segment 5 bases; nucleotides outside the gene matches: 12. Germline V gives CDR1 DFQATT, CDR2 SNEGSKA (reference sequence).

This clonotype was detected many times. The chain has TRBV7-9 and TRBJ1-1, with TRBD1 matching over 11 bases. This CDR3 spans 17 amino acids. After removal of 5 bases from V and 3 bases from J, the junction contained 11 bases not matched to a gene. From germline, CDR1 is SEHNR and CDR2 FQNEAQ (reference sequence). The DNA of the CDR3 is TGTGCCAGCAGCATCTTGAAGGACAGGGGGCAGGACACTGAAGCTTTCTTT. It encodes CASSILKDRGQDTEAFF.

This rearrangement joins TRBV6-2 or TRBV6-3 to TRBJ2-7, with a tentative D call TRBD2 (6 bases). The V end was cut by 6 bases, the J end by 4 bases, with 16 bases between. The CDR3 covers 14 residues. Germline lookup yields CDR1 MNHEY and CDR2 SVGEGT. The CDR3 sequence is CASRPAEGRYEQYF. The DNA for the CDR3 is TGTGCCAGCAGACCAGCGGAGGGAAGATACGAGCAGTACTTC.

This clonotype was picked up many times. CDR3: CASSSLAGGSLNEQFF. In nucleotides, the CDR3 is TGTGCCAGCAGTTCCTTAGCGGGAGGGTCCCTAAATGAGCAGTTCTTC. This chain joins TRBV27 and TRBJ2-1, with 11 bases identical to TRBD2. CDR3 size: 16 residues. The V gene end was trimmed by 4 bases and the J gene end by 7 bases; junction bases not matched to a gene: 9. The germline V gene has CDR1 MNHEY and CDR2 SMNVEV (reference sequence).

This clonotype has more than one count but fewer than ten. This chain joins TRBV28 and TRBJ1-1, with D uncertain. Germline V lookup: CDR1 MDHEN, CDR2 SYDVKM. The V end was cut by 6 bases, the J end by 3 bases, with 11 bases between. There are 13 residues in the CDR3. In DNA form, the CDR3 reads TGTGCCAGCAGCCGAAAGACGTACACTGAAGCTTTCTTT. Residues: CASSRKTYTEAFF.

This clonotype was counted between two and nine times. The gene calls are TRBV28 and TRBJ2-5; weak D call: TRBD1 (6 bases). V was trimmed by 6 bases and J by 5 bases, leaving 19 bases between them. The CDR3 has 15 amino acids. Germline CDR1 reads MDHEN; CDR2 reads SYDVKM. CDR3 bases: TGTGCCAGCAGATTAGTTAGGACAGACGTCGAGACCCAGTACTTC. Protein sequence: CASRLVRTDVETQYF.

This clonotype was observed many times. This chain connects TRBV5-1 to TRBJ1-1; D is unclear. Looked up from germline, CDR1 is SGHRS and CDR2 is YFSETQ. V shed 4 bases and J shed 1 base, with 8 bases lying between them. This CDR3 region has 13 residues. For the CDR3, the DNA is TGCGCCAGCAGCACCTCCCGGAACACTGAAGCTTTCTTT. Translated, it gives CASSTSRNTEAFF.

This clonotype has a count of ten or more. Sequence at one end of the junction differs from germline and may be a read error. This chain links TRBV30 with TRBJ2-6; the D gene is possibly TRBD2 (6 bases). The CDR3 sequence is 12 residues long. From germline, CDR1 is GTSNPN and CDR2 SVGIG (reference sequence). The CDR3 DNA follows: TGTGCCTGCGGGACTGGGGCCAGCGTCCTGACTTTC. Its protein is CACGTGASVLTF.

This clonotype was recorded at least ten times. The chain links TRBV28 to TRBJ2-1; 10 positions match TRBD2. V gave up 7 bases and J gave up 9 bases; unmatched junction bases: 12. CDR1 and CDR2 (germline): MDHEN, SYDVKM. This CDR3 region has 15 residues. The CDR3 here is CASILGASGSGEQFF. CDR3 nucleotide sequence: TGTGCCAGCATCCTGGGGGCTAGCGGGAGCGGTGAGCAGTTCTTC. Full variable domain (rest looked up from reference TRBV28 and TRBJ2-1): DVKVTQSSRYLVKRTGEKVFLECVQDMDHENMFWYRQDPGLGLRLIYFSYDVKMKEKGDIPEGYSVSREKKERFSLILESASTNQTSMYLCASILGASGSGEQFFGPGTRLTVL.

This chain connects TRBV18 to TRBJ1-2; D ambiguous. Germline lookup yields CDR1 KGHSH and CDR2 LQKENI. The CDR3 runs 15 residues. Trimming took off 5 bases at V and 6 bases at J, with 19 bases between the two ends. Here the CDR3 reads CASSAVAHQNHGYTF. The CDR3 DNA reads TGTGCCAGCTCAGCCGTGGCCCATCAGAACCATGGCTACACCTTC.

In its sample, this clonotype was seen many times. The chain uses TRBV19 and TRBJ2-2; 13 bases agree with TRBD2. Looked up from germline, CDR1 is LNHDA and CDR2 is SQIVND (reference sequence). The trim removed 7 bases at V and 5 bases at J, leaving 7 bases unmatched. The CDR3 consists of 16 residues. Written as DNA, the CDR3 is TGTGCCAGTACCTACGGACTAGCGGGGGAGACCGGGGAGCTGTTTTTT. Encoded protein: CASTYGLAGETGELFF.

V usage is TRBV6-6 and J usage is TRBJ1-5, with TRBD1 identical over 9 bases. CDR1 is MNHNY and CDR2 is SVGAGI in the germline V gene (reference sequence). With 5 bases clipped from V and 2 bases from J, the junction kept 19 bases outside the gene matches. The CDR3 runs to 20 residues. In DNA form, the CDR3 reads TGTGCCAGCAGTCGAGCCGGGACAGGGATACCGAGGGGTGGCAATCAGCCCCAGCATTTT. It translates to CASSRAGTGIPRGGNQPQHF.

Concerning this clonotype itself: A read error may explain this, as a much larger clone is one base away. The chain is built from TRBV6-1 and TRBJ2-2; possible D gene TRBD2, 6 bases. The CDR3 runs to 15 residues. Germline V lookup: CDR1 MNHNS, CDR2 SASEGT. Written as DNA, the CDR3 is TGTGCCAGCAGTGTCCGGGACTTAAACACCCGGGAGCTGTTTTTT. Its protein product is CASSVRDLNTRELFF.

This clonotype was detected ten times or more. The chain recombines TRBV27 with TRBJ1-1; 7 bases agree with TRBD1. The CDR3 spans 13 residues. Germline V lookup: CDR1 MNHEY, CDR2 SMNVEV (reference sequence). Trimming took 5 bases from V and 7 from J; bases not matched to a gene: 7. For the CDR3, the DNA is TGTGCCAGCAGTCCCACGGACAGGAGTGAAGCTTTCTTT. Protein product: CASSPTDRSEAFF.

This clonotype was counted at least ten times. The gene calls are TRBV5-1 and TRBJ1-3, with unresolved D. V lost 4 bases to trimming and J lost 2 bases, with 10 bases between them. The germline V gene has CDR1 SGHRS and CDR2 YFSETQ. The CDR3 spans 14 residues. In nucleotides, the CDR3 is TGCGCCAGCAGCCTCGGTGGGCCTGGAAACACCATATATTTT. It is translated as CASSLGGPGNTIYF. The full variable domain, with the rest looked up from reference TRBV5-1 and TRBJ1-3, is KAGVTQTPRYLIKTRGQQVTLSCSPISGHRSVSWYQQTPGQGLQFLFEYFSETQRNKGNFPGRFSGRQFSNSRSEMNVSTLELGDSALYLCASSLGGPGNTIYFGEGSWLTVV.

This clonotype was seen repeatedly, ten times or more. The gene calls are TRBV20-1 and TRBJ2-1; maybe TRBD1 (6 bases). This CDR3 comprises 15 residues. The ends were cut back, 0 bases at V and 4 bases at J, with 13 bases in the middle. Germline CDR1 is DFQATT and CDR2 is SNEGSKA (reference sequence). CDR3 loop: CSARETTGSYNEQFF. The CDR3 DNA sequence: TGCAGTGCTAGAGAAACGACAGGATCATACAATGAGCAGTTCTTC.

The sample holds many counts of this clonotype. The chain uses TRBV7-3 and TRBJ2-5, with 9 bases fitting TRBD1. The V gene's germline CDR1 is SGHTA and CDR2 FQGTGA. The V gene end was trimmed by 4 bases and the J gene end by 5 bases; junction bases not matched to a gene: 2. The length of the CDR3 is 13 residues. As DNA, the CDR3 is TGTGCCAGCAGCTCAGACAGGGGGGAGACCCAGTACTTC. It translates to CASSSDRGETQYF.

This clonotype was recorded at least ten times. In DNA, the CDR3 is TGTGCCAGCCGCCCTAGAGTACTAGCGGCTAGCACAGATACGCAGTATTTT. This translates into CASRPRVLAASTDTQYF. This chain links TRBV7-9 with TRBJ2-3; 8 nucleotides align to TRBD2. The J segment lost 0 bases and the V segment lost 8 bases, leaving 13 bases of the junction unmatched. CDR3 size: 17 residues. The germline V gene encodes CDR1 SEHNR and CDR2 FQNEAQ (reference sequence).

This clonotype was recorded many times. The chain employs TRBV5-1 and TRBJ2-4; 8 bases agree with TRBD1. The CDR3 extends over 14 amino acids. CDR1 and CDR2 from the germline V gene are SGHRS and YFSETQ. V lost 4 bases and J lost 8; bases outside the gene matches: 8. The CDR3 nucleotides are TGCGCCAGCAGCACAAGACAGGGGAGTGACATTCAGTACTTC. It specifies CASSTRQGSDIQYF.

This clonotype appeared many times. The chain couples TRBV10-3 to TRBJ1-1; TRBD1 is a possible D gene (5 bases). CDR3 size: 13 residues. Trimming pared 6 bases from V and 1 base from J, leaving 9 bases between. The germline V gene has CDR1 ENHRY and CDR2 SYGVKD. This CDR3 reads CAIRGTGNTEAFF. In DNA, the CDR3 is TGTGCCATCAGGGGGACCGGGAACACTGAAGCTTTCTTT.

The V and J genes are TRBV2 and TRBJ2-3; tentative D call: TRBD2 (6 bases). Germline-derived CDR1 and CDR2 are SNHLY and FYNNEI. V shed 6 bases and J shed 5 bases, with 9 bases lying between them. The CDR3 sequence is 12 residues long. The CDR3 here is CASRGAGDTQYF. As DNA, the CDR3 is TGTGCCAGCAGGGGAGCGGGAGATACGCAGTATTTT.

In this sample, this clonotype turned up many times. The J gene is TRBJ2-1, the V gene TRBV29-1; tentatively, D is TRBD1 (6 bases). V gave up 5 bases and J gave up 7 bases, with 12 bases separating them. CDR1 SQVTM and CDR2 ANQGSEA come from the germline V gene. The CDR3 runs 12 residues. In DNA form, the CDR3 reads TGCAGCGTTCGCAAGAGGGGGAATGAGCAGTTCTTC. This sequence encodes CSVRKRGNEQFF.

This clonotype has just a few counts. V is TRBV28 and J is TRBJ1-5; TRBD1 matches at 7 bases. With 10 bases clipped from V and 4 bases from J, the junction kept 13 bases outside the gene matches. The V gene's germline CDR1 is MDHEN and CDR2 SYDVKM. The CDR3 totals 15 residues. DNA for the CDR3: TGTGCCACCCGGGAGGCCGACAGGGATAATCAGCCCCAGCATTTT. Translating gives CATREADRDNQPQHF.